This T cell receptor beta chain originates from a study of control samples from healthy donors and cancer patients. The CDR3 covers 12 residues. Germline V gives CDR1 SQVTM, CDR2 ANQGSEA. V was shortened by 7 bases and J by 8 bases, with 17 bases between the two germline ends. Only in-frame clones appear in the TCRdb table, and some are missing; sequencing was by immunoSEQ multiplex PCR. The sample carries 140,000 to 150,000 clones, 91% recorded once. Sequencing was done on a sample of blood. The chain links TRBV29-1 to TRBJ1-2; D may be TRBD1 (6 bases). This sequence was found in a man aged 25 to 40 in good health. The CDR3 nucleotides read TGCAGCGCCCCGGGCGGGGGCAACGGCTACACCTTC. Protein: CSAPGGGNGYTF. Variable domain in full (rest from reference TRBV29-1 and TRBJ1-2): SAVISQKPSRDICQRGTSLTIQCQVDSQVTMMFWYRQQPGQSLTLIATANQGSEATYESGFVIDKFPISRPNLTFSTLTVSNMSPEDSSIYLCSAPGGGNGYTFGSGTRLTVV.